This T cell receptor beta chain comes out of a study of beta chain features in type 1 diabetes. About the research overall: Cell yields, gender and age were comparable in patients and healthy donors. General study results and limits: Patients showed naive, central memory and Treg TCRB repertoires that appeared more similar than those of healthy donors. There were fewer insertions and more deletions at the VDJ junctions of type 1 diabetes patients.

Germline CDR1 is SGHNT and CDR2 is YYREEE (reference sequence). The trim removed 0 bases at V and 7 bases at J, leaving 5 bases unmatched. The CDR3 is 14 residues long. Sequenced material consisted of expressed TCRB transcripts (all of the isolated RNA was reverse transcribed). Measured with immunoSEQ multiplex PCR; TCRdb has only the in-frame clones, and not every one. This sample has about 290,000 clones, with roughly 8% found just once. This clone was picked up a small number of times. Its antigen remains unknown. Specimen: central memory CD4+ T cells from blood. This TCR derives from a woman between 18 and 30 years old in good health. The rearrangement joins TRBV5-4 to TRBJ2-5, with 8 bases fitting TRBD1. CDR3 amino acids: CASSLDQGAVTQYF. The CDR3 DNA is TGTGCCAGCAGCTTGGATCAGGGGGCGGTGACCCAGTACTTC.